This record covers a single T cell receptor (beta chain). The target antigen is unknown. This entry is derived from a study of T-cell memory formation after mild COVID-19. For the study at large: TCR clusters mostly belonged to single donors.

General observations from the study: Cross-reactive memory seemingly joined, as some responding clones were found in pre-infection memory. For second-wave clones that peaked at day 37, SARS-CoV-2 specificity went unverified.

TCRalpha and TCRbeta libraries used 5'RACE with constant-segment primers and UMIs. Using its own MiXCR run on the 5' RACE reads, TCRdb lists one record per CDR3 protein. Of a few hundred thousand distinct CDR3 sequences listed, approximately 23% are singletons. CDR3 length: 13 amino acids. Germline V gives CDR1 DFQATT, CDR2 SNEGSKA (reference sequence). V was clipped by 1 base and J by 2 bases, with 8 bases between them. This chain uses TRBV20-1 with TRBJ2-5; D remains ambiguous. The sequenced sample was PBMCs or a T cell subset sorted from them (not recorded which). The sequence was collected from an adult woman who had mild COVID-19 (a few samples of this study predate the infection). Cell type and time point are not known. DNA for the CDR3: TGCAGTGCTAGAGGTCTACCACAAGAGACCCAGTACTTC. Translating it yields CSARGLPQETQYF.